This is a list of T cell receptor beta chains from one sample in a study of tumor-infiltrating lymphocytes in primary liver carcinoma. In TCRdb, the multiplex PCR reads were re-called with MiXCR into one record per CDR3 protein. The sample lists 95,000 to 150,000 distinct CDR3 sequences; around two thirds were seen once. Source material: liver tumor tissue from sampling region 1. The receptors were gathered from a woman in her sixties with primary liver carcinoma and hepatitis B virus infection. The CDR3 runs from the conserved cysteine through the conserved F or W. A D gene is named only where the DNA matches it firmly. Where a row states a size, it is once, few, many or the class of an expanded clone; other rows omit it.

TRBV29-1	TRBJ2-1	NA	NA	TGCAGCGTTGCGCCCAGAGGAACCTACAATGATCAGTTCTTC	CSVAPRGTYNDQFF
TRBV5-1	TRBJ2-5	TRBD2	few	TGCGCCAGCAGCCTGGGACTAGCGGGAGACGGGGAGACCCAGTACTTC	CASSLGLAGDGETQYF
TRBV28	TRBJ2-1	NA	NA	TGTGCCAGCAGTTTACTGCACGAGCGGTTCTTC	CASSLLHERFF
TRBV6-5	TRBJ2-7	NA	once	TGTGCCAGCAGTTTCTCACTTACCCACGAGCAGTACTTC	CASSFSLTHEQYF
TRBV29-1	TRBJ2-5	NA	NA	TGCAGCGTTCCCCCTGGAGGCGGGGAGACCCAGTACTTC	CSVPPGGGETQYF
TRBV6-5	TRBJ2-5	TRBD2	NA	TGTGCCAGCGGACTAGGCACCCGGTACTTC	CASGLGTRYF
TRBV6-6	TRBJ2-5	NA	many	TGTGCCAGCAGTCCCTCTACTGACTTAAAAGAGACCCAGTACTTC	CASSPSTDLKETQYF
TRBV5-4	TRBJ2-3	TRBD2	NA	TGTGCCAGCAGCGGGAGGGGACTAACAGATACGCAGTATTTT	CASSGRGLTDTQYF
TRBV5-1	TRBJ2-3	NA	NA	TGCGCCAGCCGATCTGGGGGGGCTAGCACAGATACGCAGTATTTT	CASRSGGASTDTQYF
TRBV4-2	TRBJ2-7	NA	once	TGTGCTAGCAGCCGGACGGACAGTCACTACGAGCAGTACTTC	CASSRTDSHYEQYF
TRBV28	TRBJ1-3	NA	NA	TGTGCCAGCAGTACCCGGGCTTCGAGACGGGGGAACACCATATATTTT	CASSTRASRRGNTIYF
TRBV10-3	TRBJ2-1	TRBD2	NA	TGTGCCATCGGAACTAGCGGGAGAGTGGGGAATGAGCAGTTCTTC	CAIGTSGRVGNEQFF
TRBV11-2	TRBJ2-1	TRBD2	NA	TGTGTCAGCAGCTTAGGGAGCGCGGGAGGGGCTTACAATGAGCAGATCTTC	CVSSLGSAGGAYNEQIF
TRBV11-2	TRBJ1-1	NA	once	TGTGCCAGCAGCTTGGGAGTGGATGGGGAAGCTTTCTTT	CASSLGVDGEAFF
TRBV11-2	TRBJ2-1	NA	NA	TGTGCCAGCACTTTAGATAGGCCCAACAATGAGCAGTTCTTC	CASTLDRPNNEQFF
TRBV7-9	TRBJ2-2	TRBD1	NA	TGTGCCAGCAGCCCCTCTCCCCGTGGGACAGGAGACAACGGGGAGCTGTTTTTT	CASSPSPRGTGDNGELFF
TRBV6-1	TRBJ2-1	NA	NA	TGTGCCTGCAGAAGCGGAGATTCCTACAATGAGCAGTTCTTC	CACRSGDSYNEQFF
TRBV11-2	TRBJ2-4	NA	NA	TGTGCCAGCAGCTTAGAAGGAGGCGGGATTTCGGTTCAGTACTTC	CASSLEGGGISVQYF
TRBV11-2	TRBJ2-3	NA	NA	TGTGCTAGCAGCTTAGGGGGACTAACGTATACGTCAGGTACGCAGTATTTT	CASSLGGLTYTSGTQYF
TRBV7-9	TRBJ2-1	TRBD2	many	TGTGCCAGCAGCCCAGGGCCTAGCGGTATAGACAATGAGCAGTTCTTC	CASSPGPSGIDNEQFF
TRBV11-2	TRBJ2-2	TRBD1	NA	TGTACCAGCACTACAGGGGGGTATTCCGGGGAGCTGTTTTTT	CTSTTGGYSGELFF
TRBV11-3	TRBJ2-2	NA	NA	TGTGCCTGCAGCTCCCCGCGGTGGGACTCGGGCACCCCCGGGGAACTGTTTTTT	CACSSPRWDSGTPGELFF
TRBV2	TRBJ1-5	TRBD1	NA	TGTGCCAGCAGTCCTCAGGGGGCTGGCAATCAGTCCCAGCATTTT	CASSPQGAGNQSQHF
TRBV4-2	TRBJ1-3	TRBD1	NA	TGTGCCAGCAACCAAGATATGTACGAACAGGGGGCCCACCAACCTGGAAACACCATATATTTT	CASNQDMYEQGAHQPGNTIYF
TRBV14	TRBJ2-5	TRBD2	once	TGTGCCAGCAACCTGCGAGCGGGAGGGAATCAAGAGACCCAGTACTTC	CASNLRAGGNQETQYF
TRBV7-9	TRBJ2-7	NA	NA	TGTGCCAGCAGCCCCCCCTCCGAGCAATACTTC	CASSPPSEQYF
TRBV6-2/TRBV6-3	TRBJ2-1	NA	NA	TGTGCCAGCAATTTCTCGATGTTGACAGGAGGTAATGAGCAGTTCTTC	CASNFSMLTGGNEQFF
TRBV28	TRBJ2-7	TRBD2	NA	TGTGCCAGCAGTCCCGCCGGACTAGTGGGAGTTGTGCAGTGCTTC	CASSPAGLVGVVQCF
TRBV4-2	TRBJ2-3	TRBD2	NA	TGTGCCAGCAGCCAAGTAGGAGGGCTAGCGGGAGGCCTCGGGGATACACATTATTTT	CASSQVGGLAGGLGDTHYF
TRBV11-2	TRBJ2-5	TRBD2	once	TGTGTCAGCAGCTACTCTCATGGTAGCGGGAGAGAGACCCAGTACTTC	CVSSYSHGSGRETQYF
TRBV4-1	TRBJ2-1	NA	NA	TGCGCCAGCAGCCATTGCGCCTATAATGAGCAGTTCTTC	CASSHCAYNEQFF
TRBV4-2	TRBJ2-5	NA	NA	TGTGCCAGCAGCCAAGATTTAACTAGTGGGAGTGAGACCCAGTGCTTC	CASSQDLTSGSETQCF
TRBV12-3/TRBV12-4	TRBJ2-1	TRBD1	many	TGTGCCAGCAGAACAACAGGGGCGAGGGCTGCATACAATGAGCAGTTCTTC	CASRTTGARAAYNEQFF
TRBV11-2	TRBJ2-1	TRBD2	NA	TGTGCCAGCAGCCCCGTTCGGGCTAGCGGTTTCAATGAGCAGTCCTTC	CASSPVRASGFNEQSF
TRBV7-9	TRBJ1-1	TRBD1	NA	TGTGCCAGCAGCTTAAGGGTAGGGGGCGATGGCACTGAAGCTTTCTTT	CASSLRVGGDGTEAFF
TRBV7-8	TRBJ1-6	NA	NA	TGTACCAGCAGCGTTAGGCAGGGTACGAGTTCACCCCTCCACTTT	CTSSVRQGTSSPLHF
TRBV5-1	TRBJ2-7	TRBD2	NA	TGTGCCAGCGGCTTGGGCGCTAGCGGGAAGGGCGAGCAGTACTTC	CASGLGASGKGEQYF
TRBV28	TRBJ1-1	NA	NA	TGTGTCAGCAGTTTCGGCGTGGGGGTCTACGCGGCTTTCTTT	CVSSFGVGVYAAFF
TRBV11-3	TRBJ2-7	TRBD2	NA	TGTGCCAGCAGCCTATGGACTAGCGACATCAACGAGCAGTACTTC	CASSLWTSDINEQYF
TRBV10-1	TRBJ2-7	TRBD2	few	TGCGCCAGCAGTGTCGATAGCGGGAGTCCCGAGCAGTACTTC	CASSVDSGSPEQYF
TRBV7-8	TRBJ2-1	NA	few	TGTGCCAGCAGCTGGCTAAGAGGAAGTGAGCAGTTCTTC	CASSWLRGSEQFF
TRBV19	TRBJ1-2	NA	NA	TGTGCCAGTAGTATTGGTTGGGGTAACTATGGCTACACCTTC	CASSIGWGNYGYTF
TRBV7-2	TRBJ2-1	TRBD2	few	TGTGCCAGCAGCTTACCCGGGACTAGCTTACGTGAGCAGTTCTTC	CASSLPGTSLREQFF
TRBV29-1	TRBJ2-3	NA	few	TGCAGCGTCCGGTCGACAGAAGCTAGCACAGATACGCAGTATTTT	CSVRSTEASTDTQYF
TRBV12-3/TRBV12-4	TRBJ2-7	NA	many	TGTGCCAGCAGCCGAAGGGGACCTTCCTACGAGCAGTACTTC	CASSRRGPSYEQYF
TRBV5-1	TRBJ2-1	NA	NA	TGCGCCAGCGTTCCCGGGACTCCCGCCCAGGCCTACAATGAGCAGTTCTTC	CASVPGTPAQAYNEQFF
TRBV29-1	TRBJ2-1	NA	few	TGCAGCGTTGAGGGATTGAGAGGGGTGGATGGTGAGCAGTTCTTC	CSVEGLRGVDGEQFF
TRBV19	TRBJ1-5	NA	NA	TGTGCCAGTAGCCGGACCATTAGCAATCAGCCCCAGCATTTT	CASSRTISNQPQHF
TRBV10-1	TRBJ1-5	TRBD1	many	TGCGCCAGCAGGGAAGACAGGGGGTCTCAGCCCCAGCATTTT	CASREDRGSQPQHF
TRBV5-1	TRBJ2-1	TRBD2	NA	TGCGCCAGCAGCTTGCGAGGAGGGGTAGCGGGGTACAATGAGCAGTTCTTC	CASSLRGGVAGYNEQFF
TRBV12-3/TRBV12-4	TRBJ2-3	TRBD1	few	TGTGCCAGCAGTGGACAGGGGATAAGCAATCAGCCCCAGTATTTT	CASSGQGISNQPQYF
TRBV11-2	TRBJ2-7	TRBD1	NA	TGTGCCAGCAACTTAATACAGGGGACGTACGAGCAGTACTTC	CASNLIQGTYEQYF
TRBV11-2	TRBJ1-2	NA	NA	TGTGCCAGCAGCTTAGAACAGTCTCGTGGCAACACCTTC	CASSLEQSRGNTF
TRBV11-3	TRBJ2-7	NA	NA	TGTGCCAGCAGTCCCCGGGCCACACCTTACTACGAGCGGTACTTC	CASSPRATPYYERYF